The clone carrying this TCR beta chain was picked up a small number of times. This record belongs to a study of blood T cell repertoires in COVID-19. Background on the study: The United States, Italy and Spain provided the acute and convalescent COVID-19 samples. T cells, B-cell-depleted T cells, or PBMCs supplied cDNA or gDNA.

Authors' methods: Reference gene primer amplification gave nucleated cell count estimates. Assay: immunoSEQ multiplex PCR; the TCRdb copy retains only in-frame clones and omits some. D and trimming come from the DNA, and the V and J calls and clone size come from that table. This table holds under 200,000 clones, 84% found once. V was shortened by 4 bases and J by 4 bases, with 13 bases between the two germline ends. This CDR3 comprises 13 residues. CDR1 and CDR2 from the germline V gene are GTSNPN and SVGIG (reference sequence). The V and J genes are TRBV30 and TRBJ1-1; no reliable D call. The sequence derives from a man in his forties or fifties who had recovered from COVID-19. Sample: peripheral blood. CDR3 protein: CAWKVGGPTEAFF. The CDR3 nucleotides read TGTGCCTGGAAAGTGGGAGGTCCCACTGAAGCTTTCTTT. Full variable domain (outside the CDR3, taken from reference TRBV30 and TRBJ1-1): SQTIHQWPATLVQPVGSPLSLECTVEGTSNPNLYWYRQAAGRGLQLLFYSVGIGQISSEVPQNLSASRPQDRQFILSSKKLLLSDSGFYLCAWKVGGPTEAFFGQGTRLTVV.